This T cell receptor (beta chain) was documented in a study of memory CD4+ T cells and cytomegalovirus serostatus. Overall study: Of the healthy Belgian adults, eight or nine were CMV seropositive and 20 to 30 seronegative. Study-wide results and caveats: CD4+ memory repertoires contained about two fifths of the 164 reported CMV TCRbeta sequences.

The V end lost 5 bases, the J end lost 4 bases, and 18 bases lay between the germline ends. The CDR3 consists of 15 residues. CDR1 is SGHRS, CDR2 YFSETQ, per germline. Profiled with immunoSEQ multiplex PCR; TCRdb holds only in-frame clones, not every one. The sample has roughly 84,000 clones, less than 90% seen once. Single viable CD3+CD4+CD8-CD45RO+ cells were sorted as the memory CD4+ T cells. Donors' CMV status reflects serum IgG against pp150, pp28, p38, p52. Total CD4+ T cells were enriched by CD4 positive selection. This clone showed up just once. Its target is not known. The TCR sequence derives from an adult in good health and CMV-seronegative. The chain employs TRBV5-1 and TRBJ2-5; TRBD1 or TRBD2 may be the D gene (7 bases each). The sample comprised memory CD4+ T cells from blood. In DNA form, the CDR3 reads TGCGCCAGCAGTGCGCAGGGGGGGACGGGAGAGACCCAGTACTTC. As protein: CASSAQGGTGETQYF.